These 7 T cell receptor beta chains were all obtained from the same sample, sequenced in a study of cytomegalovirus exposure and HLA in healthy donors. Primers for the PCR totalled 60 Vbeta and 13 Jbeta. Measured with immunoSEQ multiplex PCR; TCRdb has only the in-frame clones, and not every one. The sample has 150,000 to 200,000 clones, 75% seen once. Sequencing was carried out using PBMCs. The source of these receptors is a woman aged 40 to 55 in good health and CMV-seropositive.

This clone came up a few times. J is TRBJ1-1 and V is TRBV9, with D perhaps matching TRBD1 (6 bases). This CDR3 spans 16 amino acids. The germline V gene encodes CDR1 SGDLS and CDR2 YYNGEE. V lost 3 bases and J 1 base, leaving 16 bases between the germline ends. CDR3 sequence: CASSEGGGHKNTEAFF. CDR3 coding DNA: TGTGCCAGCAGCGAGGGGGGGGGACACAAGAACACTGAAGCTTTCTTT.

The chain recombines TRBV6-6 with TRBJ1-5, with unresolved D. CDR3 length equals 14 residues. CDR1 and CDR2 (germline): MNHNY, SVGAGI (reference sequence). Trimming left V 6 bases short and J 5 bases short, with 14 bases between. CDR3 loop: CASRRSGRDQPQHF. The CDR3 coding sequence is TGTGCCAGCAGGCGGTCCGGGAGGGATCAGCCCCAGCATTTT.

The CDR3 loop is CASSFAGTGLQPQHF. CDR3 nucleotide sequence: TGTGCCAGCAGTTTCGCCGGGACAGGGCTTCAGCCCCAGCATTTT. This chain joins TRBV6-6 and TRBJ1-5, with TRBD1 identical over 9 bases. The CDR3 is made up of 15 amino acids. The germline V gene has CDR1 MNHNY and CDR2 SVGAGI (reference sequence). Losses at the gene ends were 4 bases for V and 6 bases for J; bases not matched to a gene: 7.

V and J are TRBV2 and TRBJ2-7; tentative D call: TRBD2 (5 bases). Trimming removed 4 bases from V and 3 bases from J, with 7 bases in between. Germline V gene data show CDR1 as SNHLY and CDR2 as FYNNEI. There are 12 residues in the CDR3. The CDR3 is CASSAGGYEQYF. In DNA form, the CDR3 reads TGTGCCAGCAGTGCAGGAGGCTACGAGCAGTACTTC.

This chain uses TRBV7-2 with TRBJ2-7, with D perhaps TRBD1 (6 bases). The germline V gene has CDR1 SGHTA and CDR2 FQGNSA. This CDR3 is 13 amino acids long. V lost 2 bases and J 4 bases, leaving 9 bases between the germline ends. The CDR3 DNA reads TGTGCCAGCAGCTTAATAGGGGGTTACGAGCAGTACTTC. This sequence encodes CASSLIGGYEQYF.

The chain joins TRBV20-1 to TRBJ2-7, with D unresolved. Trimming shortened V by 3 bases and J by 3 bases, and 6 bases separated the two germline ends. CDR3 length: 11 residues. Germline-derived CDR1 and CDR2 are DFQATT and SNEGSKA (reference sequence). The CDR3 here is CSARSGYEQYF. CDR3 DNA sequence: TGCAGTGCTAGGTCGGGCTACGAGCAGTACTTC.

This CDR3 reads CASSLEAGGIWYF. CDR3 DNA sequence: TGTGCCAGCAGCTTAGAAGCGGGAGGGATCTGGTACTTC. The rearrangement uses TRBV7-2 and TRBJ2-7; TRBD2 matches at 10 bases. V lost 1 base, J lost 12 bases, and 6 bases stayed unmatched. The CDR3 spans 13 residues. The V gene's germline CDR1 is SGHTA and CDR2 FQGNSA.